This section outlines one T cell receptor beta chain sequence together with its context. The data derive from a study of T cell responses to AZD1222 COVID-19 vaccine. With 3 bases removed from V and 3 bases from J, the gap between germline ends came to 9 bases. This CDR3 spans 13 amino acids. Germline-derived CDR1 and CDR2 are SGHVS and FNYEAQ. Data came from immunoSEQ multiplex PCR; TCRdb stores just in-frame clones and leaves some out. Of roughly 160,000 clones in the sample, about nine tenths were seen once. Sequenced material: peripheral blood, taken on day 0 of AZD1222 vaccination. This receptor was taken from an adult in good health. The chain joins TRBV7-6 to TRBJ2-7; D may be TRBD1 (6 bases). CDR3 amino acids: CASSFDRFYEQYF. In DNA, the CDR3 is TGTGCCAGCAGCTTCGACAGGTTCTACGAGCAGTACTTC. The full variable domain, in which reference TRBV7-6 and TRBJ2-7 provide the parts outside the CDR3, is GAGVSQSPRYKVTKRGQDVALRCDPISGHVSLYWYRQALGQGPEFLTYFNYEAQQDKSGLPNDRFSAERPEGSISTLTIQRTEQRDSAMYRCASSFDRFYEQYFGPGTRLTVT.